Below are 23 T cell receptor beta chains sequenced from a single sample in a study of T-cell reconstitution after alpha-beta-depleted transplantation in children (dated by TCRdb to the mid-2010s). The method was PCR. Sequencing relied on an Illumina HiSeq 2500. To normalize quantification of the TCRbeta repertoire, the TCR libraries were built with molecular barcoding that relied on unique molecular identifiers. TCRdb trimmed the raw reads at Q25, called clones with MiXCR and kept productive beta chains. Identical CDR3 protein sequences are pooled into one entry, listed with their most common genes and DNA. Within this sample are approximately 200,000 distinct CDR3 sequences, with about 14% of them counted one time only. Under 15% of the sample rests with the top ten. Sample: PBMCs from the stem cell graft donor, taken from the stem cell graft. These receptors were taken from a human donor who donated a stem cell graft to a child with acute lymphoblastic leukemia.

This clonotype has at least ten counts. V usage is TRBV20-1 and J usage is TRBJ2-7; D is possibly TRBD1 or TRBD2 (5 bases each). The V end was cut by 0 bases, the J end by 7 bases, with 16 bases between. The CDR3 has 14 residues. Germline values: CDR1 DFQATT, CDR2 SNEGSKA (reference sequence). The CDR3 DNA sequence: TGCAGTGCTAGAGAGGGGGTAGCCTTTGGGGAGCAGTACTTC. Translated: CSAREGVAFGEQYF.

This chain connects TRBV7-9 to TRBJ2-1; tentatively, D is TRBD1 (5 bases). The CDR3 runs to 16 residues. The V end lost 1 base, the J end lost 9 bases, and 19 bases lay between the germline ends. The germline V gene has CDR1 SEHNR and CDR2 FQNEAQ (reference sequence). CDR3 DNA: TGTGCCAGCAGCTTAGGAGTCCATACTCAGGGCACTGAGCAGTTCTTC. Residues: CASSLGVHTQGTEQFF. Together with reference TRBV7-9 and TRBJ2-1, the CDR3 gives the full variable domain: DTGVSQNPRHKITKRGQNVTFRCDPISEHNRLYWYRQTLGQGPEFLTYFQNEAQLEKSRLLSDRFSAERPKGSFSTLEIQRTEQGDSAMYLCASSLGVHTQGTEQFFGPGTRLTVL.

This clonotype was detected ten times or more. The chain couples TRBV7-8 to TRBJ2-2; maybe TRBD1 (6 bases). The V gene's germline CDR1 is SGHVS and CDR2 FQNEAQ. The V gene lost 2 bases and the J gene lost 1 base, with 11 bases spanning the gap. This CDR3 has 16 residues. CDR3: CASSLNGDMNTGELFF. For the CDR3, the DNA is TGTGCCAGCAGCTTAAACGGGGACATGAACACCGGGGAGCTGTTTTTT.

The genes are TRBV12-3 or TRBV12-4 and TRBJ2-1; TRBD2 aligns across 10 bases. The CDR3 contains 15 residues. V dropped 1 base and J dropped 10; count of bases not matched to a gene: 7. The CDR3 nucleotides read TGTGCCAGCAGTTTAGGGAGCGGGAGGGGGCGGGAGCAGTTCTTC. It is translated as CASSLGSGRGREQFF.

This clonotype was observed many times. This chain uses TRBV29-1 with TRBJ2-5; unclear D gene. CDR3 length: 12 residues. From germline, CDR1 is SQVTM and CDR2 ANQGSEA. Between the trimmed V and J ends, which lost 2 bases and 4 bases, there was a span of 8 bases. The CDR3 here is CSVESDSETQYF. Here the CDR3 DNA reads TGCAGCGTTGAATCCGATTCAGAGACCCAGTACTTC.

This clonotype was counted many times. This sequence joins TRBV29-1 and TRBJ1-1, with 7 bases identical to TRBD1. This CDR3 region has 13 residues. The germline V gene encodes CDR1 SQVTM and CDR2 ANQGSEA. With 0 bases clipped from V and 10 bases from J, the junction kept 8 bases outside the gene matches. Here the CDR3 reads CSVEDRGGQTAFF. In nucleotides, the CDR3 is TGCAGCGTTGAAGATAGGGGGGGACAGACAGCTTTCTTT. Complete variable domain (other parts from reference TRBV29-1 and TRBJ1-1): SAVISQKPSRDICQRGTSLTIQCQVDSQVTMMFWYRQQPGQSLTLIATANQGSEATYESGFVIDKFPISRPNLTFSTLTVSNMSPEDSSIYLCSVEDRGGQTAFFGQGTRLTVV.

The V call is TRBV12-3 or TRBV12-4, the J call TRBJ1-2; a weak D match, TRBD1 (5 bases). CDR3 length: 12 amino acids. The ends were cut back, 8 bases at V and 6 bases at J, with 13 bases in the middle. CDR3 nucleotide sequence: TGTGCCAGCGGGACCGGGGACCATGGCTACACCTTC. It codes for CASGTGDHGYTF.

This clonotype was counted between two and nine times. The chain combines TRBV5-4 with TRBJ1-1; tentative D call: TRBD1 (6 bases). Germline loops: CDR1 SGHNT, CDR2 YYREEE (reference sequence). This CDR3 is 13 amino acids long. V was trimmed by 4 bases and J by 10 bases, leaving 17 bases between them. CDR3: CASSPPAGEGAFF. The CDR3, as DNA: TGTGCCAGCAGCCCCCCCGCAGGGGAGGGAGCTTTCTTT.

This clonotype appeared many times. V is TRBV12-3 or TRBV12-4 and J is TRBJ2-3, with D possibly TRBD1 on 5 matching bases. The CDR3 is 14 amino acids. Trimming stripped 3 bases from V and 5 bases from J, with 12 bases between. This CDR3 is CASSFRQGGDTQYF. CDR3 nucleotide sequence: TGTGCCAGCAGTTTCCGGCAGGGTGGAGATACGCAGTATTTT.

The CDR3 loop is CASSVRSIVRDEQFF. CDR3 nucleotides: TGTGCCAGCAGTGTAAGGTCGATAGTCCGCGATGAGCAGTTCTTC. The V gene is TRBV6-1, the J gene TRBJ2-1; D gene ambiguous. The V end was cut by 4 bases, the J end by 8 bases, with 18 bases between. Per germline, CDR1 MNHNS and CDR2 SASEGT. The CDR3 loop spans 15 amino acids.

The chain recombines TRBV7-9 with TRBJ2-7, with 10 positions matching TRBD1. V lost 3 bases, J lost 5 bases, and 7 bases stayed unmatched. Germline V gives CDR1 SEHNR, CDR2 FQNEAQ (reference sequence). This CDR3 is 15 amino acids long. The CDR3 reads CASSFLRDRGHEQYF. The CDR3 nucleotides are TGTGCCAGCAGCTTCCTCCGGGACAGGGGCCACGAGCAGTACTTC.

This clonotype was seen repeatedly, ten times or more. This sequence joins TRBV5-1 and TRBJ2-5, with D perhaps matching TRBD1 (5 bases). Germline CDR1 reads SGHRS; CDR2 reads YFSETQ. There are 15 residues in the CDR3. Trimming removed 4 bases at V and 5 bases at J, with 18 bases between. The CDR3 sequence is CASSRGAQVGETQYF. The CDR3 nucleotides are TGCGCCAGCAGCCGCGGCGCACAGGTTGGGGAGACCCAGTACTTC.

This clonotype was seen ten or more times. This chain links TRBV5-1 with TRBJ1-2; D perhaps matches TRBD1 (5 bases). CDR1 is SGHRS and CDR2 is YFSETQ in the germline V gene. Trimming cost V 1 base and J 6 bases, with 16 bases left between them. CDR3 length equals 15 residues. The DNA for the CDR3 is TGCGCCAGCAGCTTGCGTGGGACCCCTCAGGATGGCTACACCTTC. Protein: CASSLRGTPQDGYTF.

This clonotype was counted at least ten times. This sequence joins TRBV5-1 and TRBJ2-1; D unresolved. Germline-derived CDR1 and CDR2 are SGHRS and YFSETQ. The V end was cut by 2 bases, the J end by 0 bases, with 9 bases between. CDR3 size: 15 residues. In nucleotides, the CDR3 is TGCGCCAGCAGCTTCGGCCTGGCCTCCTACAATGAGCAGTTCTTC. It yields the protein CASSFGLASYNEQFF.

This clonotype has a count of ten or more. The rearrangement links TRBV12-3 or TRBV12-4 to TRBJ1-1, with 7 bases fitting TRBD1. CDR3 length: 14 residues. Trimming cost V 3 bases and J 5 bases; bases outside gene matches: 6. As DNA, the CDR3 is TGTGCCAGCAGTTTTGAGGGGGCGAGGACTGAAGCTTTCTTT. Translating gives CASSFEGARTEAFF.

This clonotype was observed many times. This chain connects TRBV20-1 to TRBJ1-1; 7 nucleotides align to TRBD1. V was clipped by 4 bases and J by 7 bases; unmatched bases: 9. CDR3 length: 13 amino acids. Germline V gene lookup returns CDR1 DFQATT and CDR2 SNEGSKA (reference sequence). In DNA form, the CDR3 reads TGCAGTGCTATCCGGGGACAGCGCAATGAAGCTTTCTTT. Its protein is CSAIRGQRNEAFF.

The sample holds many counts of this clonotype. V usage is TRBV20-1 and J usage is TRBJ2-5; a weak D match, TRBD2 (5 bases). Germline V gene lookup returns CDR1 DFQATT and CDR2 SNEGSKA (reference sequence). V lost 3 bases and J 2 bases, leaving 16 bases between the germline ends. This CDR3 has 15 amino acids. The CDR3 loop is CSARVAASGQETQYF. The CDR3 DNA reads TGCAGTGCTAGGGTTGCAGCGAGCGGACAAGAGACCCAGTACTTC.

There are many counts of this clonotype. The chain carries TRBV7-2 and TRBJ2-1; 14 nucleotides line up with TRBD2. The germline CDR1 and CDR2 sequences are SGHTA and FQGNSA. V gave up 5 bases and J gave up 0 bases; unmatched junction bases: 9. There are 19 residues in the CDR3. Here the CDR3 DNA reads TGTGCCAGCAGCCCTAGGGGACTAGCGGGAGTGGGCTCCTACAATGAGCAGTTCTTC. The encoded protein is CASSPRGLAGVGSYNEQFF.

Details on this clonotype: This sequence may be a read error, since a much larger clone differs from it by one base. The J gene is TRBJ1-1, the V gene TRBV20-1; D is uncertain. The CDR3 spans 13 residues. Trimming cost V 5 bases and J 6 bases, with 16 bases left between them. The germline V gene encodes CDR1 DFQATT and CDR2 SNEGSKA (reference sequence). The chain's CDR3 is CSAEAVGFPEAFF. CDR3 coding DNA: TGCAGTGCTGAAGCGGTAGGGTTTCCTGAAGCTTTCTTT.

The rearrangement joins TRBV19 to TRBJ2-1; a possible D gene is TRBD2 (5 bases). This CDR3 contains 14 residues. The germline V gene encodes CDR1 LNHDA and CDR2 SQIVND (reference sequence). V lost 8 bases to trimming and J lost 4 bases, with 15 bases between them. The CDR3 coding sequence is TGTGCCAGTTCCACTGGCGGGCGGTACAATGAGCAGTTCTTC. Translating gives CASSTGGRYNEQFF.

Concerning this clonotype itself: The conserved final phenylalanine or tryptophan is absent from the CDR3, which likely points to a read error. This rearrangement joins TRBV5-1 to TRBJ2-1; D could derive from TRBD1 or TRBD2 (5 bases each). This CDR3 is 16 amino acids long. The V gene lost 4 bases and the J gene lost 2 bases, with 16 bases spanning the gap. Germline CDR1 reads SGHRS; CDR2 reads YFSETQ. The CDR3 sequence is CASSLFGTRTYNEQFL. The CDR3, as DNA: TGCGCCAGCAGCCTATTTGGGACCCGAACCTACAATGAGCAGTTCTTA.

The rearrangement joins TRBV11-3 to TRBJ2-1; TRBD2 matches 10 bases. This CDR3 spans 17 amino acids. Per the germline V gene, CDR1 is SGHNT and CDR2 is YENEEA. J gave up 4 bases and V 0 bases, and 6 bases lay outside the gene matches. CDR3 protein: CASSLDRGTSEYNEQFF. In nucleotides, the CDR3 is TGTGCCAGCAGCTTAGATCGGGGGACTAGCGAATACAATGAGCAGTTCTTC.

V is TRBV5-1 and J is TRBJ2-3; TRBD2 matches 9 bases. CDR3 length: 15 residues. In germline, CDR1 is SGHRS, CDR2 YFSETQ. The J segment lost 2 bases and the V segment lost 4 bases, leaving 5 bases of the junction unmatched. The CDR3 DNA is TGCGCCAGCAGCCCTAGCGGGACCTACACAGATACGCAGTATTTT. Translating gives CASSPSGTYTDTQYF.